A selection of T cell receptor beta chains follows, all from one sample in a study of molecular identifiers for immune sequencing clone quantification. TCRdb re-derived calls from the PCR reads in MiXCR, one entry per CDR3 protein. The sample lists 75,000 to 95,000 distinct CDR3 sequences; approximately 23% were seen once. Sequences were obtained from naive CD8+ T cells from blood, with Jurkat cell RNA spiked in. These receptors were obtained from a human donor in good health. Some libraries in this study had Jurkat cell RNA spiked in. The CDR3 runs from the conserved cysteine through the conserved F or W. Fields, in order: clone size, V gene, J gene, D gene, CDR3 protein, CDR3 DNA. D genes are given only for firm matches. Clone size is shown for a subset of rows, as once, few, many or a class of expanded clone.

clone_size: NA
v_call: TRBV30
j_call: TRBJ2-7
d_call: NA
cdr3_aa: CAWRKVYPPYEPSF
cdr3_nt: TGTGCCTGGCGTAAAGTTTATCCTCCCTACGAGCCGTCCTTC

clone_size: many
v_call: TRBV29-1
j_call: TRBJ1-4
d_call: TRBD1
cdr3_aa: CSVLTGGIEKLFF
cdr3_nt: TGCAGCGTACTAACAGGGGGCATTGAAAAACTGTTTTTT

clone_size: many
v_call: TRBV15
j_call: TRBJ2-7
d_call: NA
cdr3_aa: CATSRTANQEFSSYEQYF
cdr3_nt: TGTGCCACCAGCAGAACCGCTAATCAGGAATTCAGCTCCTACGAGCAGTACTTC

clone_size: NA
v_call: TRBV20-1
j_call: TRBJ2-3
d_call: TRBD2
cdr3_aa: CSAREGGRAFLLADTQYF
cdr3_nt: TGCAGTGCTAGAGAGGGCGGGAGGGCCTTCCTTCTGGCAGATACGCAGTATTTT

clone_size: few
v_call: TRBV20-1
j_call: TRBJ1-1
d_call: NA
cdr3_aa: CSAILGMNTEAFF
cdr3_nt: TGCAGTGCTATTCTAGGAATGAACACTGAAGCTTTCTTT

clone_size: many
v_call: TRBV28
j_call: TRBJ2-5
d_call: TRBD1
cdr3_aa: CASSSVMTGNLLETQYF
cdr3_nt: TGTGCCAGCAGTTCTGTAATGACAGGGAACCTTTTAGAGACCCAGTACTTC

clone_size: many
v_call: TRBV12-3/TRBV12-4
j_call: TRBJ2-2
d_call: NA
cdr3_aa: CASSDPTTQTGELFF
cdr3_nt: TGTGCCAGCAGTGATCCAACAACCCAGACCGGGGAGCTGTTTTTT

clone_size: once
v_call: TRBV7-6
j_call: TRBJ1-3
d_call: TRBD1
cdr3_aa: CASSLGRQGSSGNTIYF
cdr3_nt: TGTGCCAGCAGCTTAGGGAGACAGGGTTCCTCTGGAAACACCATATATTTT

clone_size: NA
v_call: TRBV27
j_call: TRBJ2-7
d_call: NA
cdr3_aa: CARSLPRSSAPYF
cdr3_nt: TGTGCCCGCTCCCTGCCCCGCTCCTCCGCGCCGTACTTC

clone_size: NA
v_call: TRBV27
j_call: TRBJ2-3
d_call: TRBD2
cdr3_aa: CASSSGLAENTDTQYF
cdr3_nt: TGTGCCAGCAGTTCGGGACTAGCGGAGAACACAGATACGCAGTATTTT

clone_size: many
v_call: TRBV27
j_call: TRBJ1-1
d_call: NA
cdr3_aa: CASSYGELTEAFF
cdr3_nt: TGTGCCAGCAGTTATGGGGAACTCACTGAAGCTTTCTTT

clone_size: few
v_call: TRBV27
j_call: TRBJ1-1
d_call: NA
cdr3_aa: CASSPGTGSTEAFF
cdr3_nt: TGTGCCAGCAGTCCAGGGACGGGTTCGACTGAAGCTTTCTTT

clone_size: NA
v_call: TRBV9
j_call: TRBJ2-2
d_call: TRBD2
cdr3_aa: CASNTGLAGRLGELFF
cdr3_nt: TGTGCCAGCAACACCGGACTAGCGGGAAGACTCGGGGAGCTGTTTTTT

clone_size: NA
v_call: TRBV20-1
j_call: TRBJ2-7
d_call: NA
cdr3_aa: CSASRGHEQYF
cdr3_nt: TGCAGTGCGTCCCGAGGCCACGAGCAGTACTTC

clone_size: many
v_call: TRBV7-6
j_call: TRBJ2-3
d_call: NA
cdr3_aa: CASSLKGFTDTQYF
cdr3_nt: TGTGCCAGCAGCTTAAAAGGGTTCACAGATACGCAGTATTTT

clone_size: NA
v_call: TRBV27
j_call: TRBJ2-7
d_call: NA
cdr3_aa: CASSLSGANSYEQYF
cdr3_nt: TGTGCCAGCAGTTTATCAGGGGCGAACTCCTACGAGCAGTACTTC

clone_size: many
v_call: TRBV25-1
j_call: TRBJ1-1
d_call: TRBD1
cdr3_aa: CASSVSGQAPEAFF
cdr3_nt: TGTGCCAGCAGTGTCTCGGGACAGGCCCCTGAAGCTTTCTTT

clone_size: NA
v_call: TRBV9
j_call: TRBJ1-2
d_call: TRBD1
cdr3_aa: CASSVTQILVPRGQDDYSYTF
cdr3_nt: TGTGCCAGCAGCGTAACCCAGATTTTGGTCCCGCGAGGACAGGATGACTATAGCTACACCTTC

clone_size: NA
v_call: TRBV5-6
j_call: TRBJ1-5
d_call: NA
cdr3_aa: CASSLSTSDRYSNQPQHF
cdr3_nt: TGTGCCAGCAGCTTATCAACCTCGGACCGATATAGCAATCAGCCCCAGCATTTT

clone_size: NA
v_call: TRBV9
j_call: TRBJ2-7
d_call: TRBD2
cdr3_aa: CASSEGTSGSYEQYF
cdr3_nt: TGTGCCAGCAGCGAGGGGACTAGCGGATCCTACGAGCAGTACTTC

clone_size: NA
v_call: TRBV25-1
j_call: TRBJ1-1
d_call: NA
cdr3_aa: CASRRLGFWTEAFF
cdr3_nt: TGTGCCAGCCGCCGCCTGGGGTTTTGGACTGAAGCTTTCTTT

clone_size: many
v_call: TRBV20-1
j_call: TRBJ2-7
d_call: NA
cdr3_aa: CSAKRRDMTYEQYF
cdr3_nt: TGCAGTGCTAAACGCCGGGACATGACCTACGAGCAGTACTTC

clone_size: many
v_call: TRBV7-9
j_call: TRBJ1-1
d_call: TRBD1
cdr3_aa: CASSLGTGLSTEAFF
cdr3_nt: TGTGCCAGCAGCTTAGGGACAGGGTTATCCACTGAAGCTTTCTTT

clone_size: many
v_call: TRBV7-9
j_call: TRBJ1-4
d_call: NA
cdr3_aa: CASSPLRGLKTNEKLFF
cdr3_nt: TGTGCCAGCAGCCCGCTGCGGGGGCTGAAGACTAATGAAAAACTGTTTTTT

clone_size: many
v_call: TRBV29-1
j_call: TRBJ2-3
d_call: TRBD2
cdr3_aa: CSVERLAGYTDTQYF
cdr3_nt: TGCAGCGTTGAAAGACTAGCGGGATACACAGATACGCAGTATTTT

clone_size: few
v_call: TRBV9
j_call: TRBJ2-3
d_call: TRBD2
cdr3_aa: CASSPGGVSSTDTQYF
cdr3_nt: TGTGCCAGCAGCCCGGGGGGGGTTAGTAGCACAGATACGCAGTATTTT

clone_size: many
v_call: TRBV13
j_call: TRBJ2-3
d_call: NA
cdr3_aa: CASSWDLGRLATDTQYF
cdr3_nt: TGTGCCAGCAGCTGGGACCTAGGGAGATTGGCCACAGATACGCAGTATTTT

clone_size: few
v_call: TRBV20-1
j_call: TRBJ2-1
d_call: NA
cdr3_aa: CSAAASVAENYNEQFF
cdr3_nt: TGCAGTGCTGCCGCATCGGTTGCGGAAAACTACAATGAGCAGTTCTTC

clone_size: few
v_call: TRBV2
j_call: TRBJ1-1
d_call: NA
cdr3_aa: CASDWDPMNTEAFF
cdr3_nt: TGTGCCAGCGACTGGGACCCCATGAACACTGAAGCTTTCTTT

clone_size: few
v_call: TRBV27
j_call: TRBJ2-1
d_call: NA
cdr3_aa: CASSFGGPNNEQFF
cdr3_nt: TGTGCCAGCAGTTTTGGAGGCCCTAACAATGAGCAGTTCTTC

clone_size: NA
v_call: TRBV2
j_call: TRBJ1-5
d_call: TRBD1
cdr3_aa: CASSVPRTGEGQPQHF
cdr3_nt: TGTGCCAGCAGCGTTCCCAGGACAGGGGAAGGTCAGCCCCAGCATTTT

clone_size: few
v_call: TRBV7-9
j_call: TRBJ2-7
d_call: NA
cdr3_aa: CASYDSGRTSSYEQYF
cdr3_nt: TGTGCCAGCTATGATTCCGGACGGACGAGCTCCTACGAGCAGTACTTC

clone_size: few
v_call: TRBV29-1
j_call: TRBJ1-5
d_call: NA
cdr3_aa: CSVEGDSNQPQHF
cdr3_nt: TGCAGCGTGGAGGGAGACAGCAATCAGCCCCAGCATTTT

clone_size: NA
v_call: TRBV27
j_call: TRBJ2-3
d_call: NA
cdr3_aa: CASSPRSRGGLTDTQYF
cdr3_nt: TGTGCCAGCAGTCCACGATCCAGGGGGGGCCTCACGGATACGCAGTATTTT

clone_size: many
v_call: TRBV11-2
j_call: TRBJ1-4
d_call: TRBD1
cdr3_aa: CASSPAGTGGEKLFF
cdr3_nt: TGTGCCAGCAGCCCCGCTGGGACAGGGGGCGAAAAACTGTTTTTT

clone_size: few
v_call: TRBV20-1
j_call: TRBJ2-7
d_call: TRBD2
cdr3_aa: CSARDAGAGYEQYF
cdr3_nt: TGCAGTGCTAGAGATGCGGGAGCTGGCTACGAGCAGTACTTC